This TCR beta chain came from a study of T cells in tuberculosis. Overall study context: Blood was taken before or within 7 days of anti-tuberculosis therapy. Study conclusions and caveats: The TCR-beta difference was not significant; alpha differences partly reflected length.

The CDR3 totals 19 residues. Germline lookup yields CDR1 LNHDA and CDR2 SQIVND (reference sequence). V was clipped by 3 bases and J by 2 bases; unmatched bases: 6. Assay used: immunoSEQ multiplex PCR; TCRdb lists only in-frame clones, some missing. Of roughly 30,000 clones in the sample, 86% were seen once. Time point described: new active TB diagnosis, blood taken before or within 7 days of starting treatment. To note about this clone: The target antigen is unknown.

The rearrangement uses TRBV19 and TRBJ2-6, with TRBD2 identical over 14 bases. The input for sequencing was PBMCs, taken at tuberculosis diagnosis. The sequence derives from an adult with tuberculosis. The DNA for the CDR3 is TGTGCCAGTAGTATCGAAAGGACTAGCGGGGGGACTGGGGCCAACGTCCTGACTTTC. Its protein product is CASSIERTSGGTGANVLTF.